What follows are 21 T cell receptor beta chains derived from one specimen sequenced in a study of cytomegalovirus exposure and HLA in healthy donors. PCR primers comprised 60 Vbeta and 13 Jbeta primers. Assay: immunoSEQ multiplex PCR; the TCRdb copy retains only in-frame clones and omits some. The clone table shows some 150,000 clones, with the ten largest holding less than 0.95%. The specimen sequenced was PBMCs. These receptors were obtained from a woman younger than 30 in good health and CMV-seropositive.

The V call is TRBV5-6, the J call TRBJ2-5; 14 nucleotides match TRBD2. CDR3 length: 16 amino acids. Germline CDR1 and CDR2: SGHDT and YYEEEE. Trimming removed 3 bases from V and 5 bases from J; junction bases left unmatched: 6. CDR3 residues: CASSSGLAGGPETQYF. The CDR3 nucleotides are TGTGCCAGCAGCTCAGGACTAGCGGGAGGACCGGAGACCCAGTACTTC. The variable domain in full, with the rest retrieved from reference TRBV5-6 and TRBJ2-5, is DAGVTQSPTHLIKTRGQQVTLRCSPKSGHDTVSWYQQALGQGPQFIFQYYEEEERQRGNFPDRFSGHQFPNYSSELNVNALLLGDSALYLCASSSGLAGGPETQYFGPGTRLLVL.

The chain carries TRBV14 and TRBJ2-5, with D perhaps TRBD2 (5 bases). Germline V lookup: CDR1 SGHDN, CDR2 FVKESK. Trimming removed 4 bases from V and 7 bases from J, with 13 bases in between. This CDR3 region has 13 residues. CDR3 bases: TGTGCCAGCAGCCCTCGGACTGAGGGGACCCAGTACTTC. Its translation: CASSPRTEGTQYF.

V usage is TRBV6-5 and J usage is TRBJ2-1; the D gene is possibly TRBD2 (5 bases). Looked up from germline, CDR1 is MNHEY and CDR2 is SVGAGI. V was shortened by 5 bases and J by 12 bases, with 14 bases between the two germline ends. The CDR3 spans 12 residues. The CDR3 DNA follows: TGTGCCAGCAGTCGCGGGCGTACGGGGCAGTTCTTC. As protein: CASSRGRTGQFF.

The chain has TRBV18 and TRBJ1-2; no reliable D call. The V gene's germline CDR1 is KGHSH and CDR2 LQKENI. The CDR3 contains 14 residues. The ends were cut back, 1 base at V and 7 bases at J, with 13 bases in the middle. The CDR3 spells CASSPLSEAVGYTF. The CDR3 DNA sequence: TGTGCCAGCTCACCACTTTCAGAGGCTGTTGGCTACACCTTC.

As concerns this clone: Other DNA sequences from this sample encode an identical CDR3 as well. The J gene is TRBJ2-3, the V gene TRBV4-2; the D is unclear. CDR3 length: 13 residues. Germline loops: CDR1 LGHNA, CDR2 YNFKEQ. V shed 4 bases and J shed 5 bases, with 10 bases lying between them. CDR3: CASSRDRGDTQYF. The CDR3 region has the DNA TGTGCCAGCAGCCGTGACCGAGGAGATACGCAGTATTTT.

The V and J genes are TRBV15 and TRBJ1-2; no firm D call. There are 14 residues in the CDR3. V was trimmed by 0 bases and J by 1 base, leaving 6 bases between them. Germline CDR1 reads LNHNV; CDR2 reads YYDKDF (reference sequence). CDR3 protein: CATSRDPLNYGYTF. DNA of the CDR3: TGTGCCACCAGCAGAGATCCCCTTAACTATGGCTACACCTTC.

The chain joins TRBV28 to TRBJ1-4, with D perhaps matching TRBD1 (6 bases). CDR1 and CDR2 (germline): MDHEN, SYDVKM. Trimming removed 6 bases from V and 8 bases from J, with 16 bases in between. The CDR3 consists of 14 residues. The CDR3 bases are TGTGCCAGCAGCAACAGGGCGCTTACAGAAAAACTGTTTTTT. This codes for CASSNRALTEKLFF.

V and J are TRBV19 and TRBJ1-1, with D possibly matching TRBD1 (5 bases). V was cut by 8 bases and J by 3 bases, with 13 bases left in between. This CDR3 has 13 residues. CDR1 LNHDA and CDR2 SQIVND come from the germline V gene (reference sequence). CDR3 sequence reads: CASSGRADTEAFF. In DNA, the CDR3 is TGTGCCAGTTCCGGCAGGGCGGACACTGAAGCTTTCTTT.

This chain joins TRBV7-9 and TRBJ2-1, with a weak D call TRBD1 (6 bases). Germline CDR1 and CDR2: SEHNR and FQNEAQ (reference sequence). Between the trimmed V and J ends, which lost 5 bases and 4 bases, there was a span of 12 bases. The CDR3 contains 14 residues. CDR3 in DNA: TGTGCCAGCAGCCTCACACAGGGTTACAATGAGCAGTTCTTC. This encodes CASSLTQGYNEQFF.

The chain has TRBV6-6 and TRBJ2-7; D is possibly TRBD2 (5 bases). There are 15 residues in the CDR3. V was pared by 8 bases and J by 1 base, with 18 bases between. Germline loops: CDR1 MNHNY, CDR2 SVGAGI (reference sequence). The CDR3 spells CASAQGGVRSYEQYF. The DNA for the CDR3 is TGTGCCAGCGCCCAAGGAGGAGTACGGTCCTACGAGCAGTACTTC.

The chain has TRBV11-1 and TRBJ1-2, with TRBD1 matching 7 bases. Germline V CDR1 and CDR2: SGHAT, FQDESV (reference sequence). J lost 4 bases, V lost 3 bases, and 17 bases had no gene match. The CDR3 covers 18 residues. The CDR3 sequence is CASSFARDVDRPVYGYTF. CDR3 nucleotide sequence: TGTGCCAGCAGCTTTGCAAGGGATGTGGACAGGCCCGTCTATGGCTACACCTTC.

The chain's CDR3 is CAWSVSFNYGYTF. The CDR3 DNA reads as TGTGCCTGGAGTGTATCCTTTAACTATGGCTACACCTTC. The rearrangement joins TRBV30 to TRBJ1-2; D gene unclear. Trimming removed 0 bases at V and 1 base at J, with 6 bases between. Germline V gene sequence: CDR1 GTSNPN, CDR2 SVGIG (reference sequence). The length of the CDR3 is 13 residues.

The CDR3 here is CASSDPGRGGNTIYF. The CDR3 nucleotides read TGTGCCAGCAGTGACCCCGGTAGAGGTGGAAACACCATATATTTT. The chain is built from TRBV6-6 and TRBJ1-3, with no clear D. CDR1 and CDR2 from the germline V gene are MNHNY and SVGAGI (reference sequence). CDR3 length: 15 amino acids. Trimming took 5 bases from V and 3 from J, leaving 14 bases between them.

The CDR3 DNA sequence: TGCAGCGCACGGGGGGGGAGTCGCTCCTACAATGAGCAGTTCTTC. It codes for CSARGGSRSYNEQFF. The chain has TRBV29-1 and TRBJ2-1, with 8 bases lining up with TRBD2. Trimming took 7 bases from V and 0 from J; bases not matched to a gene: 8. The CDR3 totals 15 residues. From germline, CDR1 is SQVTM and CDR2 ANQGSEA.

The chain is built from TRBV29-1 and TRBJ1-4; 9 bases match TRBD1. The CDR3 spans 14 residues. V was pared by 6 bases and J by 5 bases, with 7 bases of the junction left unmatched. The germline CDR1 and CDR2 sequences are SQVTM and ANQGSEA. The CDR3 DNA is TGCAGCGTGAGTACCGGGACAGGGAATGAAAAACTGTTTTTT. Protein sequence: CSVSTGTGNEKLFF.

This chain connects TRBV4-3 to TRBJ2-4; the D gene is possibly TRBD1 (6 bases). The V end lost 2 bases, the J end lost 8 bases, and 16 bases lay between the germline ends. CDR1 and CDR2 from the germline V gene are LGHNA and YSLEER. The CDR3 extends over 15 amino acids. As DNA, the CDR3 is TGCGCCAGCAGCCAACAGAATACAGGGAACTACATTCAGTACTTC. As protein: CASSQQNTGNYIQYF.

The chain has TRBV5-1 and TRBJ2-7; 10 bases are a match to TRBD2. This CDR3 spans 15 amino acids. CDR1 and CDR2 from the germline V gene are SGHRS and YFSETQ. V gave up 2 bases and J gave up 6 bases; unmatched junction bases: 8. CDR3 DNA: TGCGCCAGCAGCTTAAGCGGGAGGGGCTCCGGCGAGCAGTACTTC. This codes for CASSLSGRGSGEQYF.

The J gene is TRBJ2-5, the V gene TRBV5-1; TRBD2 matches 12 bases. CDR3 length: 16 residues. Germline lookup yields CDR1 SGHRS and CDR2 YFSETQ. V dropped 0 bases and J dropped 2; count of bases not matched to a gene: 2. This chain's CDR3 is CASSLATSGGQETQYF. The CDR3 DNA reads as TGCGCCAGCAGCTTGGCGACTAGCGGGGGTCAAGAGACCCAGTACTTC.

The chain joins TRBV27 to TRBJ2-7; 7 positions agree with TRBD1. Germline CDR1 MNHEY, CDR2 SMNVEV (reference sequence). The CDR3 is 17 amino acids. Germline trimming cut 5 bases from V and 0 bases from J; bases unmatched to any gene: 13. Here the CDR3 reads CASSLYPPQGVSYEQYF. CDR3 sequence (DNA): TGTGCCAGCAGTCTCTACCCCCCCCAGGGGGTCTCCTACGAGCAGTACTTC.

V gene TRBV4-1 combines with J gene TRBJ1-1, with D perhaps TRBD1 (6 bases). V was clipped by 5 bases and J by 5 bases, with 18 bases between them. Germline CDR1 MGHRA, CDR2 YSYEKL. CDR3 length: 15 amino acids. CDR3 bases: TGCGCCAGCAGCTCCCCATGGGCAGGGGAGACTGAAGCTTTCTTT. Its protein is CASSSPWAGETEAFF.

The CDR3 reads CASSLGEGGADTQYF. The CDR3 nucleotides are TGTGCCAGCAGCTTGGGGGAGGGGGGGGCAGATACGCAGTATTTT. This rearrangement joins TRBV5-4 to TRBJ2-3; TRBD2 might be the D (7 bases). Germline CDR1 is SGHNT and CDR2 is YYREEE (reference sequence). Trimming took 0 bases from V and 4 from J, leaving 12 bases between them. The CDR3 loop spans 15 amino acids.